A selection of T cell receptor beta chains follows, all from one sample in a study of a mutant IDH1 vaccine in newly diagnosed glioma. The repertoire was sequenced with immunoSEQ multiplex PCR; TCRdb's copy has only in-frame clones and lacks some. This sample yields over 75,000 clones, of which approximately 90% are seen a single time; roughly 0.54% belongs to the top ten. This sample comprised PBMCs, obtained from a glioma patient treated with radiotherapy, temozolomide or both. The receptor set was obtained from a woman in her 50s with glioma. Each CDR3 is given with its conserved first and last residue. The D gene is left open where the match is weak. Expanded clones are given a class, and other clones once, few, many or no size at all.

CDR3 DNA: TGCAGCGTTGCACAGGGTCGTGAATCACCCCTCCACTTT
CDR3 protein: CSVAQGRESPLHF
clone size: few
V gene: TRBV29-1
J gene: TRBJ1-6
D gene: NA

CDR3 DNA: TGTGCCAGTAGCAGGACAGTCAATCAGCCCCAGCATTTT
CDR3 protein: CASSRTVNQPQHF
clone size: NA
V gene: TRBV19
J gene: TRBJ1-5
D gene: NA

CDR3 DNA: TGTGCCAGCAGCTCCGTCCCGGGACAGGGTAGCGGTGGCTACACCTTC
CDR3 protein: CASSSVPGQGSGGYTF
clone size: NA
V gene: TRBV11-2
J gene: TRBJ1-2
D gene: TRBD1

CDR3 DNA: TGTGCCAGCAGTTTAGCCCCGTACACCGGGGAGCTGTTTTTT
CDR3 protein: CASSLAPYTGELFF
clone size: NA
V gene: TRBV27
J gene: TRBJ2-2
D gene: NA

CDR3 DNA: TGTGCCAGCAGCACGGGACAGGGGGAGAGCACTGAAGCTTTCTTT
CDR3 protein: CASSTGQGESTEAFF
clone size: NA
V gene: TRBV7-3
J gene: TRBJ1-1
D gene: TRBD1

CDR3 DNA: TGTGCCAGCAGCTTAGAGGATACGCAGTATTTT
CDR3 protein: CASSLEDTQYF
clone size: NA
V gene: TRBV7-9
J gene: TRBJ2-3
D gene: NA

CDR3 DNA: TGTGCCACCAGCAGAGAACGAATTGGGACCCTCCACTTT
CDR3 protein: CATSRERIGTLHF
clone size: NA
V gene: TRBV15
J gene: TRBJ1-6
D gene: NA

CDR3 DNA: TGTGCCAGCAGCTTAGCCCCCCTGACAGCCACAGATACGCAGTATTTT
CDR3 protein: CASSLAPLTATDTQYF
clone size: few
V gene: TRBV7-9
J gene: TRBJ2-3
D gene: NA

CDR3 DNA: TGCGCCAGCAGCTTGGAGTCAGAGACCCAGTACTTC
CDR3 protein: CASSLESETQYF
clone size: NA
V gene: TRBV5-1
J gene: TRBJ2-5
D gene: NA

CDR3 DNA: TGTGCCAGCAGTCGTAGTCCCACTGAAGCTTTCTTT
CDR3 protein: CASSRSPTEAFF
clone size: NA
V gene: TRBV28
J gene: TRBJ1-1
D gene: NA

CDR3 DNA: TGTGCCAGCAGCTTAAAATGGGACGGACGCGGCTACACCTTC
CDR3 protein: CASSLKWDGRGYTF
clone size: NA
V gene: TRBV7-2
J gene: TRBJ1-2
D gene: NA

CDR3 DNA: TGCGCCAGCAGCTTGACGGGAGGGGAAGAGACCCAGTACTTC
CDR3 protein: CASSLTGGEETQYF
clone size: NA
V gene: TRBV5-1
J gene: TRBJ2-5
D gene: TRBD2

CDR3 DNA: TGTGCCAGCAGTCCCGGAGACCTCTACAATGAGCAGTTCTTC
CDR3 protein: CASSPGDLYNEQFF
clone size: few
V gene: TRBV28
J gene: TRBJ2-1
D gene: NA

CDR3 DNA: TGTGCCAGCAGTGAGGCTCTAGCTAGTGATACGCAGTATTTT
CDR3 protein: CASSEALASDTQYF
clone size: NA
V gene: TRBV6-4
J gene: TRBJ2-3
D gene: NA

CDR3 DNA: TGTGCCAGCAGCTTAGCGGAGGGTGGTCGAGAGACCCAGTACTTC
CDR3 protein: CASSLAEGGRETQYF
clone size: NA
V gene: TRBV7-9
J gene: TRBJ2-5
D gene: NA

CDR3 DNA: TGTGCCAGCAGTCTAATTCAGGTGGGAAGAGGCTACACCTTC
CDR3 protein: CASSLIQVGRGYTF
clone size: NA
V gene: TRBV28
J gene: TRBJ1-2
D gene: NA

CDR3 DNA: TGTGCCAGCAGTTACAAGGCAGCTTATAGCAATCAGCCCCAGCATTTT
CDR3 protein: CASSYKAAYSNQPQHF
clone size: few
V gene: TRBV6-5
J gene: TRBJ1-5
D gene: NA

CDR3 DNA: TGTGCCAGCAGCCAAGATGAGGGGACAGGAGGGAGGAACATTCAGTACTTC
CDR3 protein: CASSQDEGTGGRNIQYF
clone size: NA
V gene: TRBV4-2
J gene: TRBJ2-4
D gene: TRBD1

CDR3 DNA: TGTGCCAGCAGCTCTTCTAGCGGCCGCCGGGATACGCAGTATTTT
CDR3 protein: CASSSSSGRRDTQYF
clone size: NA
V gene: TRBV7-3
J gene: TRBJ2-3
D gene: TRBD2

CDR3 DNA: TGTGCCAGCAGCCCGGGGACAGGGGCTAGTCTAGAGACCCAGTACTTC
CDR3 protein: CASSPGTGASLETQYF
clone size: NA
V gene: TRBV5-5
J gene: TRBJ2-5
D gene: TRBD1

CDR3 DNA: TGTGCCAGCAGCGCCAGACAGGGGAACACTGAAGCTTTCTTT
CDR3 protein: CASSARQGNTEAFF
clone size: NA
V gene: TRBV5-5
J gene: TRBJ1-1
D gene: TRBD1

CDR3 DNA: TGTGCCATCAGTGTAGCCGGCTCTGGAAACACCATATATTTT
CDR3 protein: CAISVAGSGNTIYF
clone size: NA
V gene: TRBV10-3
J gene: TRBJ1-3
D gene: NA

CDR3 DNA: TGTGCCAGCAGCTTTGGCGGAAATGAAAAACTGTTTTTT
CDR3 protein: CASSFGGNEKLFF
clone size: once
V gene: TRBV13
J gene: TRBJ1-4
D gene: NA

CDR3 DNA: TGCGCCAGCAGTGGGACTAAGGGCTTGAACACTGAAGCTTTCTTT
CDR3 protein: CASSGTKGLNTEAFF
clone size: NA
V gene: TRBV10-1
J gene: TRBJ1-1
D gene: NA

CDR3 DNA: TGTGCCAGCTCACCAAAAGGGACAGCCCTAAACACTGAAGCTTTCTTT
CDR3 protein: CASSPKGTALNTEAFF
clone size: NA
V gene: TRBV18
J gene: TRBJ1-1
D gene: TRBD1

CDR3 DNA: TGTGCCAGCGGACTAGCGGGTTCCTACGAGCAGTACTTC
CDR3 protein: CASGLAGSYEQYF
clone size: NA
V gene: TRBV27
J gene: TRBJ2-7
D gene: TRBD2

CDR3 DNA: TGCAGCGTAGCTGACAGGGTAACTAATGAAAAACTGTTTTTT
CDR3 protein: CSVADRVTNEKLFF
clone size: once
V gene: TRBV29-1
J gene: TRBJ1-4
D gene: TRBD1

CDR3 DNA: TGTGCCAGCAGCTTACAATTGGGGGGGACCTACGAGCAGTACTTC
CDR3 protein: CASSLQLGGTYEQYF
clone size: few
V gene: TRBV7-8
J gene: TRBJ2-7
D gene: TRBD2

CDR3 DNA: TGCGCCAGCAGTATTGATTCAGGGAGGAACACTGAAGCTTTCTTT
CDR3 protein: CASSIDSGRNTEAFF
clone size: NA
V gene: TRBV5-1
J gene: TRBJ1-1
D gene: NA

CDR3 DNA: TGTGCCTCGTCCACAGGGAACTATGGCTACACCTTC
CDR3 protein: CASSTGNYGYTF
clone size: NA
V gene: TRBV30
J gene: TRBJ1-2
D gene: NA

CDR3 DNA: TGTGCCAGCAGTGACAGGGGTGACTATGGCTACACCTTC
CDR3 protein: CASSDRGDYGYTF
clone size: NA
V gene: TRBV2
J gene: TRBJ1-2
D gene: NA

CDR3 DNA: TGTGCCAGTAGCAAGGACACTTACAATGAGCAGTTCTTC
CDR3 protein: CASSKDTYNEQFF
clone size: once
V gene: TRBV19
J gene: TRBJ2-1
D gene: NA

CDR3 DNA: TGTGCCACCAGCTCCCCAGAGGGGTCCTACGAGCAGTACTTC
CDR3 protein: CATSSPEGSYEQYF
clone size: NA
V gene: TRBV15
J gene: TRBJ2-7
D gene: NA

CDR3 DNA: TGTGCCAGCAGTCCCAACCCTCGGCAGACCTACGAGCAGTACTTC
CDR3 protein: CASSPNPRQTYEQYF
clone size: NA
V gene: TRBV28
J gene: TRBJ2-7
D gene: NA

CDR3 DNA: TGTGCCAGCAGCCAACTGCCCTCCGGGACTTACGCCGGCGAGCAGTACTTC
CDR3 protein: CASSQLPSGTYAGEQYF
clone size: once
V gene: TRBV14
J gene: TRBJ2-7
D gene: NA

CDR3 DNA: TGCAGCGTTGTGAGGTGGGGCACTGAAGCTTTCTTT
CDR3 protein: CSVVRWGTEAFF
clone size: NA
V gene: TRBV29-1
J gene: TRBJ1-1
D gene: NA

CDR3 DNA: TGTGCCAGCAATGAATTGGGGGGGAAGCAAGAGACCCAGTACTTC
CDR3 protein: CASNELGGKQETQYF
clone size: NA
V gene: TRBV2
J gene: TRBJ2-5
D gene: TRBD2

CDR3 DNA: TGTGCCAGCAGCGAGGAGGGCTGGGGAGAAAAACTGTTTTTT
CDR3 protein: CASSEEGWGEKLFF
clone size: few
V gene: TRBV9
J gene: TRBJ1-4
D gene: NA

CDR3 DNA: TGTGCCAGCAGCACGTGGGCCGGGCCCTCCGAATATGGCTACACCTTC
CDR3 protein: CASSTWAGPSEYGYTF
clone size: NA
V gene: TRBV5-4
J gene: TRBJ1-2
D gene: NA

CDR3 DNA: TGTGCCAGCAGCTTGGCGGCAGGGGGCGGTGAAAAACTGTTTTTT
CDR3 protein: CASSLAAGGGEKLFF
clone size: NA
V gene: TRBV5-6
J gene: TRBJ1-4
D gene: TRBD1

CDR3 DNA: TGTGCCAGCAGTTCACCCGGGACAGGGGAAAATCAGCCCCAGCATTTT
CDR3 protein: CASSSPGTGENQPQHF
clone size: once
V gene: TRBV28
J gene: TRBJ1-5
D gene: TRBD1

CDR3 DNA: TGCGCCAGCCCCCTAGATACGCAGTATTTT
CDR3 protein: CASPLDTQYF
clone size: NA
V gene: TRBV5-1
J gene: TRBJ2-3
D gene: NA

CDR3 DNA: TGTGCCAGCAGTGAAGGTCCCGGCAGGGCCTACGAGCAGTACTTC
CDR3 protein: CASSEGPGRAYEQYF
clone size: NA
V gene: TRBV6-1
J gene: TRBJ2-7
D gene: NA

CDR3 DNA: TGTGCCTGGAGTGATAGTGGCTATGGCTACACCTTC
CDR3 protein: CAWSDSGYGYTF
clone size: NA
V gene: TRBV30
J gene: TRBJ1-2
D gene: NA

CDR3 DNA: TGTGCCAGCAGTGAGTCTAGCGTACGCTACGAGCAGTACTTC
CDR3 protein: CASSESSVRYEQYF
clone size: NA
V gene: TRBV2
J gene: TRBJ2-7
D gene: NA

CDR3 DNA: TGCAGCTTCGGAGTCAGGGATGTCTCCTCTGGGGCCAACGTCCTGACTTTC
CDR3 protein: CSFGVRDVSSGANVLTF
clone size: NA
V gene: TRBV29-1
J gene: TRBJ2-6
D gene: NA

CDR3 DNA: TGTGCCAGCAGCTTAGTTCGGGCCCCGAACACCGGGGAGCTGTTTTTT
CDR3 protein: CASSLVRAPNTGELFF
clone size: NA
V gene: TRBV7-9
J gene: TRBJ2-2
D gene: NA

CDR3 DNA: TGCGCCAGCAGCTTGGATGGGCAGACCCAGTACTTC
CDR3 protein: CASSLDGQTQYF
clone size: NA
V gene: TRBV5-1
J gene: TRBJ2-5
D gene: NA

CDR3 DNA: TGTGCCAGCAGCCAAGACGAGGGGCTGTATAGAACGGATAGCTACGAGCAGTACTTC
CDR3 protein: CASSQDEGLYRTDSYEQYF
clone size: NA
V gene: TRBV4-2
J gene: TRBJ2-7
D gene: NA

CDR3 DNA: TGTGCCAGCAGCTTGGCCAGCTATGGCTACACCTTC
CDR3 protein: CASSLASYGYTF
clone size: NA
V gene: TRBV5-6
J gene: TRBJ1-2
D gene: NA

CDR3 DNA: TGTGCCAGCTCACCACAGGGTTCCAATAGCAATCAGCCCCAGCATTTT
CDR3 protein: CASSPQGSNSNQPQHF
clone size: NA
V gene: TRBV18
J gene: TRBJ1-5
D gene: NA

CDR3 DNA: TGCGCCAGCAGCTTCGGGAATTCACCCCTCCACTTT
CDR3 protein: CASSFGNSPLHF
clone size: NA
V gene: TRBV5-1
J gene: TRBJ1-6
D gene: NA

CDR3 DNA: TGCGCCAGCAGCTGGGGACAGGGGGTTACTGAAGCTTTCTTT
CDR3 protein: CASSWGQGVTEAFF
clone size: NA
V gene: TRBV5-1
J gene: TRBJ1-1
D gene: TRBD1

CDR3 DNA: TGTGCCAGCAGTTTATTAAGCGGGGGGAACACCGGGGAGCTGTTTTTT
CDR3 protein: CASSLLSGGNTGELFF
clone size: NA
V gene: TRBV28
J gene: TRBJ2-2
D gene: TRBD2

CDR3 DNA: TGTGCCGGCCCACATAGCGGGAGGACGGGCACCGGGGAGCTGTTTTTT
CDR3 protein: CAGPHSGRTGTGELFF
clone size: NA
V gene: TRBV9
J gene: TRBJ2-2
D gene: TRBD2

CDR3 DNA: TGTGCCAGCTCACCGCCTGGAAGGAAGGGAACTGAAGCTTTCTTT
CDR3 protein: CASSPPGRKGTEAFF
clone size: once
V gene: TRBV18
J gene: TRBJ1-1
D gene: NA

CDR3 DNA: TGTGCCAGCAGTTTCAGGGGGCGGAACACCGGGGAGCTGTTTTTT
CDR3 protein: CASSFRGRNTGELFF
clone size: NA
V gene: TRBV27
J gene: TRBJ2-2
D gene: TRBD1